This is a list of T cell receptor beta chains from one sample in a study of beta chain features in type 1 diabetes. The assay was immunoSEQ multiplex PCR, and TCRdb's table has in-frame clones only and misses some. The table includes 310,000 or so clones, approximately 10% detected once. Specimen: central memory CD4+ T cells from blood. The receptors come from a man in his thirties or forties with type 1 diabetes. The CDR3 runs from the conserved cysteine through the conserved F or W. D genes are given only for firm matches. Clone size appears in some rows only: once, few, many, or a class for an expanded clone.

length: 15
J: TRBJ2-5
D: -
size: -
V: TRBV5-1
DNA: TGCGCCAGCAGCTTAACAGGAACCGGCGGAGAGACCCAGTACTTC
CDR3: CASSLTGTGGETQYF

length: 12
J: TRBJ2-7
D: -
size: few
V: TRBV6-6
DNA: TGTGCCAGCAGTCCCCGTAGATACGAGCAGTACTTC
CDR3: CASSPRRYEQYF

length: 14
J: TRBJ1-2
D: -
size: -
V: TRBV6-6
DNA: TGTGCCAGCACACAGACAGCATCTAACTATGGCTACACCTTC
CDR3: CASTQTASNYGYTF

length: 15
J: TRBJ2-7
D: TRBD2
size: -
V: TRBV7-9
DNA: TGTGCCAGCAGCTGGGAGGGAGGTCGATCCTACGAGCAGTACTTC
CDR3: CASSWEGGRSYEQYF

length: 13
J: TRBJ2-7
D: -
size: -
V: TRBV5-6
DNA: TGTGCCAGCAGTTGGGCCAGGGGCCACGAGCAGTACTTC
CDR3: CASSWARGHEQYF

length: 16
J: TRBJ2-7
D: -
size: -
V: TRBV11-2
DNA: TGTGCCAGCAGCCAAGGGCAGGGTATTAGCCTACGCGAGCAGTACTTC
CDR3: CASSQGQGISLREQYF

length: 16
J: TRBJ1-5
D: -
size: few
V: TRBV5-1
DNA: TGCGCCAGCAGCTTGGAAGGGGGACGGAGCAATCAGCCCCAGCATTTT
CDR3: CASSLEGGRSNQPQHF

length: 16
J: TRBJ2-5
D: -
size: -
V: TRBV7-8
DNA: TGTGCCAGCAGCTCCTACGCAGGCAGGGTGAAAGAGACCCAGTACTTC
CDR3: CASSSYAGRVKETQYF

length: 15
J: TRBJ1-3
D: -
size: -
V: TRBV5-6
DNA: TGTGCCAGCAGCCGAAACTGGGAACCTGGAAACACCATATATTTT
CDR3: CASSRNWEPGNTIYF

length: 13
J: TRBJ1-1
D: -
size: few
V: TRBV30
DNA: TGTGCCTGGAGTGCCACAGGGCTCTCTGAAGCTTTCTTT
CDR3: CAWSATGLSEAFF